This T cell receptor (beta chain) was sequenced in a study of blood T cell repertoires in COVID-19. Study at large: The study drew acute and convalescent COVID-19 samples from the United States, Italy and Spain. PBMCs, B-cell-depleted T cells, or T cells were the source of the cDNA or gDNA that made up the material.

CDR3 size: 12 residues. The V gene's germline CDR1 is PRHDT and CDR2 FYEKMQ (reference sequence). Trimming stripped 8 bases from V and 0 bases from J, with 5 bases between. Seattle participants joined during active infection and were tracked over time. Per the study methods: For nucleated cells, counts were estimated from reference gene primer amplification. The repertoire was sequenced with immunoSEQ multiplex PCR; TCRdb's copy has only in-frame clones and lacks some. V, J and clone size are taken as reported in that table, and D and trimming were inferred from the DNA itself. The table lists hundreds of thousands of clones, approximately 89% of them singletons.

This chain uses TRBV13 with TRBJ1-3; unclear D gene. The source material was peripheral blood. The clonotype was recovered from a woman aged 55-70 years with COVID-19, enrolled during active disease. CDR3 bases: TGTGCCAGCGGGAGCTCTGGAAACACCATATATTTT. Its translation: CASGSSGNTIYF.